This T cell receptor beta chain was sequenced in a study of chemoradiotherapy in HPV16-positive cancers. In the study overall: Candidate HPV-specific clones and shared TCR motifs came from two HPV16-positive patients.

Whole-study findings and limits: Functional assays defining HPV-specific T cells used only a couple of HPV16-positive patients. HPV-responsive T-cell expansion during chemoradiotherapy was linked to improved recurrence-free survival in HPV16-positive patients. Candidate HPV-specific clones and E7-related TCR motifs grew in tumor during treatment.

Clones were read by immunoSEQ multiplex PCR, and TCRdb kept only the in-frame ones, dropping some. Of some 35,000 clones listed, about 92% were seen once; the top ten hold 3.5% to 4%. In regard to this clone: The antigen is undetermined.

Germline CDR1 reads SGHTA; CDR2 reads FQGNSA. Trimming took 5 bases from V and 7 from J, leaving 18 bases between them. CDR3 length: 14 residues. The sequence was obtained from a human donor with HPV-associated anogenital cancer. V gene TRBV7-2 combines with J gene TRBJ2-7; D might be TRBD1 or TRBD2, each matching 6 bases. Sequenced material: blood, taken from a patient who underwent chemoradiotherapy. CDR3 loop: CASSAPGGYREQYF. Here the CDR3 DNA reads TGTGCCAGCAGCGCCCCCGGGGGCTATCGGGAGCAGTACTTC.